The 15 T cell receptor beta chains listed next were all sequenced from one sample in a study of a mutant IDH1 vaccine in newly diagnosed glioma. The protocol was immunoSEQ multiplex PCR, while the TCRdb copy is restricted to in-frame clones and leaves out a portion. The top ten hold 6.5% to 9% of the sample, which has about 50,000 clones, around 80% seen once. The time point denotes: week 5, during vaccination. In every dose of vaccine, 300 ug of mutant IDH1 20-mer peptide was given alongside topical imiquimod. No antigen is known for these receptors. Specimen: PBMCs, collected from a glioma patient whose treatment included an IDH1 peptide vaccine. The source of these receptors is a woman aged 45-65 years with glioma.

The CDR3 bases are TGTGCCAGCACAAACCGGGACAGGGATGGAGAGACCCAGTACTTC. Encoded protein: CASTNRDRDGETQYF. The chain links TRBV18 to TRBJ2-5; 9 bases match TRBD1. Germline CDR1 reads KGHSH; CDR2 reads LQKENI. Losses at the gene ends were 8 bases for V and 4 bases for J; bases not matched to a gene: 11. The CDR3 covers 15 residues.

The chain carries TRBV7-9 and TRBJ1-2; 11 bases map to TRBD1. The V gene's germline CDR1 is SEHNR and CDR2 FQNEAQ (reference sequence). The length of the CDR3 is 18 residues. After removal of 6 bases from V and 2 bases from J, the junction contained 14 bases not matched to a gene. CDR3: CASSSAGTGGKINYGYTF. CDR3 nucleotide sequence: TGTGCCAGCAGTTCAGCCGGGACAGGGGGAAAAATCAACTATGGCTACACCTTC.

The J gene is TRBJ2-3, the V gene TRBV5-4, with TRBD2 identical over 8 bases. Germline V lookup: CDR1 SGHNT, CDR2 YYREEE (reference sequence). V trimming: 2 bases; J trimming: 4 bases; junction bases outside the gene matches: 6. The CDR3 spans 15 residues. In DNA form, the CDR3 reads TGTGCCAGCAGCTTCCCGAGCGGGGGACCAGATACGCAGTATTTT. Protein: CASSFPSGGPDTQYF.

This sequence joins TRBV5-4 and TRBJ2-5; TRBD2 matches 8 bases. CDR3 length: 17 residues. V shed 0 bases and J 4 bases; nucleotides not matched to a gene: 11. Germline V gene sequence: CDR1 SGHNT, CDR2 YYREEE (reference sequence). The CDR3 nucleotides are TGTGCCAGCAGCTTGGGATCGGAACGGGGGGGCAGAGAGACCCAGTACTTC. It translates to CASSLGSERGGRETQYF.

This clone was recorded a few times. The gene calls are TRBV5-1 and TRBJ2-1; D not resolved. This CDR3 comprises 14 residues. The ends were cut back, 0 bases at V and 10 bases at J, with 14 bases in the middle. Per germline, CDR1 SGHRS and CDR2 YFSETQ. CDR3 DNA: TGCGCCAGCAGCTTGGAGGTTGCGAAACGGGAGCAGTTCTTC. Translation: CASSLEVAKREQFF.

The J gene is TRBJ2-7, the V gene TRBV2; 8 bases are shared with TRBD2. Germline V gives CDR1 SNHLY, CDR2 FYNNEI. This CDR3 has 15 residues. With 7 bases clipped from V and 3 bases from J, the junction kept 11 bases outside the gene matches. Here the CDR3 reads CASKQRVAGHYEQYF. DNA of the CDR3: TGTGCCAGCAAGCAAAGGGTAGCGGGGCACTACGAGCAGTACTTC.

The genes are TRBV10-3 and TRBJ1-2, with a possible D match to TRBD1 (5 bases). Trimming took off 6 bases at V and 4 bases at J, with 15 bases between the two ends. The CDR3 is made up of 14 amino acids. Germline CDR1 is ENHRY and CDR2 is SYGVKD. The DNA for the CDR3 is TGTGCCATCAGGAACAGGAGGACGCCCTATGGCTACACCTTC. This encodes CAIRNRRTPYGYTF.

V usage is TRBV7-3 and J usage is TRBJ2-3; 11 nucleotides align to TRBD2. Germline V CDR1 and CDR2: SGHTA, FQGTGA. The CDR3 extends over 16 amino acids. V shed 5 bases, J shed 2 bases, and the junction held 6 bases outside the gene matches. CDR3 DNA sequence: TGTGCCAGCAGCCCCTTAGCGGGGGGGATCACAGATACGCAGTATTTT. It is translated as CASSPLAGGITDTQYF.

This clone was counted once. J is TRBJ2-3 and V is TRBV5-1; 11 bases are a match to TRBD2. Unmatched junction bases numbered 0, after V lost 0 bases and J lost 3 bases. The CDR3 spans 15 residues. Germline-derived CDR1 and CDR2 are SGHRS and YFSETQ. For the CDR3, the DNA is TGCGCCAGCAGCTTGGGACTAGCGGGAACAGATACGCAGTATTTT. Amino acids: CASSLGLAGTDTQYF.

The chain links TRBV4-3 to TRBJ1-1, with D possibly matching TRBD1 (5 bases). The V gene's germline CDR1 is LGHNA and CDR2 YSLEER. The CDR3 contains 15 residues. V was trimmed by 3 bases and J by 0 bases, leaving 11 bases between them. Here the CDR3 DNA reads TGCGCCAGCAGCCATGGGGGGATTATGAACACTGAAGCTTTCTTT. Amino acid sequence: CASSHGGIMNTEAFF.

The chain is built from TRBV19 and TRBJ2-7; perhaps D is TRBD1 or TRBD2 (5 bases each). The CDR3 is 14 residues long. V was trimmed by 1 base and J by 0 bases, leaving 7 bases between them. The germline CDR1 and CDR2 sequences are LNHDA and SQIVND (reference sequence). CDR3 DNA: TGTGCCAGTAGTATAGGGGGGAGCTCCTACGAGCAGTACTTC. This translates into CASSIGGSSYEQYF.

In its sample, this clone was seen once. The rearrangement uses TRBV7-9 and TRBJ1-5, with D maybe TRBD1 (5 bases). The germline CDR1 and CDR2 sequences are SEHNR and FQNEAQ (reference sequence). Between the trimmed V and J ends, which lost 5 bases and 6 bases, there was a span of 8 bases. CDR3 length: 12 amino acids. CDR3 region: CASSRGGQPQHF. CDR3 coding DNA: TGTGCCAGCAGCCGGGGCGGTCAGCCCCAGCATTTT.

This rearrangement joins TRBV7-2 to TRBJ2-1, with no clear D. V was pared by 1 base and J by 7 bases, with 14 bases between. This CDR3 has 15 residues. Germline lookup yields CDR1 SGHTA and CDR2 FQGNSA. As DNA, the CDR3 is TGTGCCAGCAGCTTAGGAAGGGCACTGGCAAATGAGCAGTTCTTC. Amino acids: CASSLGRALANEQFF.

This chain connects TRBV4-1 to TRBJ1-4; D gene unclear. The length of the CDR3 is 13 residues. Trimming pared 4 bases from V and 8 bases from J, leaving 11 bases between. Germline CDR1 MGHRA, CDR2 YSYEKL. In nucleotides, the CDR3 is TGCGCCAGCAGCCTGACCCTGGGGGAAAAACTGTTTTTT. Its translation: CASSLTLGEKLFF.

The CDR3 DNA follows: TGTGCCACCAGCGCCGGGGACAAGACCTACGAGCAGTACTTC. Protein sequence: CATSAGDKTYEQYF. The V gene is TRBV15, the J gene TRBJ2-7; D might be TRBD1 (6 bases). The CDR3 totals 14 residues. Germline lookup yields CDR1 LNHNV and CDR2 YYDKDF (reference sequence). V was clipped by 5 bases and J by 2 bases, with 13 bases between them.